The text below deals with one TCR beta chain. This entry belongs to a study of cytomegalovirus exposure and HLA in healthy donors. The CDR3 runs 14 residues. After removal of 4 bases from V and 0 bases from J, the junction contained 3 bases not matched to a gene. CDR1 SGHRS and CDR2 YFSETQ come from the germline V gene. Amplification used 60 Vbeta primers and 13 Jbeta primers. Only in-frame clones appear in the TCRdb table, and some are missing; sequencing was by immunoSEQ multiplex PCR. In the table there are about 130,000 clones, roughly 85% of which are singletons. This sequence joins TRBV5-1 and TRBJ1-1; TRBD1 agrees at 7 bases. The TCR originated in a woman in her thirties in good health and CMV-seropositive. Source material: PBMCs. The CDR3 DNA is TGCGCCAGCAGCACCAGGGGGGTGAACACTGAAGCTTTCTTT. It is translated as CASSTRGVNTEAFF.